What follows are 18 T cell receptor beta chains derived from one specimen sequenced in a study of cytomegalovirus exposure and HLA in healthy donors. The PCR was carried out with 60 Vbeta primers and 13 Jbeta primers. TCRdb's table, derived via immunoSEQ multiplex PCR, lists solely in-frame clones and lacks some. The data contain about 160,000 clones, around 69% of them singletons. Source material: PBMCs. These receptor sequences come from a woman in her twenties or thirties in good health and CMV-seronegative.

The J gene is TRBJ2-5, the V gene TRBV10-3, with 7 bases fitting TRBD1. Germline trimming cut 4 bases from V and 5 bases from J; bases unmatched to any gene: 1. CDR3 length: 12 residues. Germline V gives CDR1 ENHRY, CDR2 SYGVKD. The CDR3 loop is CAISAGGETQYF. In DNA form, the CDR3 reads TGTGCCATCAGTGCAGGGGGTGAGACCCAGTACTTC.

The chain links TRBV5-5 to TRBJ1-4; D remains unclear. Germline CDR1 is SGHKS and CDR2 is YYEKEE (reference sequence). V gave up 0 bases and J gave up 5 bases, with 11 bases separating them. The CDR3 runs 15 residues. CDR3 region: CASSLEGGINEKLFF. The CDR3 DNA reads TGTGCCAGCAGCTTGGAAGGCGGGATCAATGAAAAACTGTTTTTT.

The rearrangement joins TRBV10-3 to TRBJ2-5; D is perhaps TRBD2 (6 bases). The CDR3 totals 14 residues. Per germline, CDR1 ENHRY and CDR2 SYGVKD. V was trimmed by 2 bases and J by 0 bases, leaving 7 bases between them. This chain's CDR3 is CAISEGRYQETQYF. CDR3 coding DNA: TGTGCCATCAGTGAGGGGAGGTACCAAGAGACCCAGTACTTC.

This chain uses TRBV5-1 with TRBJ2-7; TRBD1 matches at 8 bases. Germline assignment: CDR1 SGHRS and CDR2 YFSETQ. With 4 bases clipped from V and 5 bases from J, the junction kept 5 bases outside the gene matches. The length of the CDR3 is 13 residues. The CDR3 region is CASSETGVHEQYF. The CDR3 region has the DNA TGCGCCAGCAGCGAGACAGGGGTCCACGAGCAGTACTTC.

The chain is built from TRBV28 and TRBJ2-3; 8 positions match TRBD1. After removal of 6 bases from V and 2 bases from J, the junction contained 7 bases not matched to a gene. From germline, CDR1 is MDHEN and CDR2 SYDVKM. The CDR3 spans 15 residues. CDR3 protein: CASRFDRGFTDTQYF. CDR3 bases: TGTGCCAGCAGATTCGACAGGGGTTTCACAGATACGCAGTATTTT.

This clone was recorded a few times. V is TRBV7-2 and J is TRBJ1-3, with D possibly TRBD1 on 6 matching bases. Per the germline V gene, CDR1 is SGHTA and CDR2 is FQGNSA. The CDR3 contains 15 residues. The V end lost 4 bases, the J end lost 3 bases, and 13 bases lay between the germline ends. Written as DNA, the CDR3 is TGTGCCAGCAGCTCGCCACAGGGCATTGGAAACACCATATATTTT. It is translated as CASSSPQGIGNTIYF.

This sequence joins TRBV7-2 and TRBJ2-5; TRBD2 matches at 7 bases. The CDR3 covers 14 residues. The trim removed 3 bases at V and 5 bases at J, leaving 6 bases unmatched. CDR1 and CDR2 (germline): SGHTA, FQGNSA. CDR3 sequence: CASSFGSGSETQYF. For the CDR3, the DNA is TGTGCCAGCAGCTTCGGTAGCGGGTCCGAGACCCAGTACTTC.

This clone occurred a few times. The V gene is TRBV5-6, the J gene TRBJ1-6; D gene unclear. Deletions cut 2 bases from V and 9 bases from J, with 18 bases between. The CDR3 sequence is 16 residues long. The germline V gene has CDR1 SGHDT and CDR2 YYEEEE. CDR3 nucleotide sequence: TGTGCCAGCAGCTTTGGGTTACTAGGGAATAGTTCACCCCTCCACTTT. This gives the protein CASSFGLLGNSSPLHF.

The J gene is TRBJ2-5, the V gene TRBV19, with 8 bases matching TRBD1. Germline V gene data show CDR1 as LNHDA and CDR2 as SQIVND (reference sequence). V lost 4 bases and J lost 3; bases outside the gene matches: 1. There are 13 residues in the CDR3. The CDR3 DNA is TGTGCCAGTAGTAGGGACAGGAAAGAGACCCAGTACTTC. The encoded protein is CASSRDRKETQYF.

The J gene is TRBJ2-7, the V gene TRBV6-5, with 10 bases matching TRBD1. The germline V gene encodes CDR1 MNHEY and CDR2 SVGAGI. The CDR3 is 14 residues long. J gave up 7 bases and V 5 bases, and 8 bases lay outside the gene matches. The CDR3 DNA is TGTGCCAGCAGTAATCGACAGGGGGCGGGGGAGCAGTACTTC. Protein: CASSNRQGAGEQYF.

The gene calls are TRBV7-9 and TRBJ1-2; D remains unclear. Germline V gives CDR1 SEHNR, CDR2 FQNEAQ (reference sequence). V shed 6 bases and J shed 2 bases, with 13 bases lying between them. CDR3 length: 14 amino acids. The CDR3 sequence is CASSLKRMNYGYTF. The DNA of the CDR3 is TGTGCCAGCAGTCTAAAGAGGATGAACTATGGCTACACCTTC.

V and J are TRBV2 and TRBJ2-2; D is undetermined. The CDR3 sequence is 14 residues long. The germline CDR1 and CDR2 sequences are SNHLY and FYNNEI. The V gene lost 2 bases and the J gene lost 1 base, with 5 bases spanning the gap. The CDR3 DNA reads TGTGCCAGCAGTGAACTAGGGAACACCGGGGAGCTGTTTTTT. Translation gives CASSELGNTGELFF.

The rearrangement links TRBV7-2 to TRBJ1-2, with D perhaps matching TRBD1 (5 bases). The germline V gene encodes CDR1 SGHTA and CDR2 FQGNSA. Between the trimmed V and J ends, which lost 1 base and 4 bases, there was a span of 16 bases. CDR3 length: 16 amino acids. CDR3 DNA: TGTGCCAGCAGCTTAGTACTTGGGGCCGGGGGCTATGGCTACACCTTC. Translating it yields CASSLVLGAGGYGYTF.

This clone has more than one count but fewer than ten. The chain carries TRBV28 and TRBJ1-5; D unclear. Germline-derived CDR1 and CDR2 are MDHEN and SYDVKM. V shed 6 bases and J shed 0 bases, with 12 bases lying between them. The CDR3 runs 15 residues. CDR3 DNA: TGTGCCAGCAGAGCGGGTGGCGCTAGCAATCAGCCCCAGCATTTT. It translates to CASRAGGASNQPQHF. The full variable domain, completed using reference TRBV28 and TRBJ1-5, is DVKVTQSSRYLVKRTGEKVFLECVQDMDHENMFWYRQDPGLGLRLIYFSYDVKMKEKGDIPEGYSVSREKKERFSLILESASTNQTSMYLCASRAGGASNQPQHFGDGTRLSIL.

In its sample, this clone was seen a few times. The genes are TRBV30 and TRBJ2-1, with 7 bases identical to TRBD1. Trimming removed 2 bases from V and 2 bases from J; junction bases left unmatched: 6. The CDR3 has 15 amino acids. CDR1 GTSNPN and CDR2 SVGIG come from the germline V gene (reference sequence). Written as DNA, the CDR3 is TGTGCCTGGAGTAAGGGACAGCTAACCTACAATGAGCAGTTCTTC. Translating gives CAWSKGQLTYNEQFF.

V usage is TRBV9 and J usage is TRBJ2-1; 9 bases agree with TRBD1. The V segment lost 4 bases and the J segment 11 bases; nucleotides outside the gene matches: 16. Germline lookup yields CDR1 SGDLS and CDR2 YYNGEE. The CDR3 length is 16 residues. The CDR3 DNA is TGTGCCAGCAGCAGGGGGGGGACAGGGTTCATAGGAAAGCAGTTCTTC. It codes for CASSRGGTGFIGKQFF. The full variable domain, with the rest looked up from reference TRBV9 and TRBJ2-1, is DSGVTQTPKHLITATGQRVTLRCSPRSGDLSVYWYQQSLDQGLQFLIQYYNGEERAKGNILERFSAQQFPDLHSELNLSSLELGDSALYFCASSRGGTGFIGKQFFGPGTRLTVL.

CDR3 region: CASSLTFGTAYNEQFF. The CDR3 DNA is TGCGCCAGCAGCTTAACCTTCGGGACAGCCTACAATGAGCAGTTCTTC. The chain employs TRBV5-1 and TRBJ2-1; 7 bases match TRBD1. Germline-derived CDR1 and CDR2 are SGHRS and YFSETQ. This CDR3 is 16 amino acids long. J was trimmed by 2 bases and V by 2 bases; bases with no gene match: 7.

V is TRBV9 and J is TRBJ1-5; D is possibly TRBD1 (6 bases). This CDR3 spans 13 amino acids. Per germline, CDR1 SGDLS and CDR2 YYNGEE. Trimming cost V 6 bases and J 6 bases, with 13 bases left between them. Here the CDR3 reads CASTCGGLQPQHF. The CDR3 bases are TGTGCCAGCACCTGTGGGGGCCTTCAGCCCCAGCATTTT.